A selection of T cell receptor beta chains follows, all from one sample in a study of monozygotic twins with inflammatory bowel disease. TCRdb re-analyzed the 5' RACE reads; it lists each CDR3 protein once, without DNA. The sample holds more than 300,000 distinct CDR3 sequences. Input material: blood. The receptor source for this set is a human donor with ulcerative colitis or Crohn's disease, or a healthy co-twin of an affected twin (not recorded which). The CDR3 runs from the conserved cysteine through the conserved F or W. Each record gives: clone size, J gene, V gene, CDR3 protein. Clone size is stated in some rows and not others, as once, few, many or a class when expanded.

NA,TRBJ2-1,TRBV4-3,CASSQGTWSSYNEQFF
NA,TRBJ2-6,TRBV11-1,CASSFPRRGLSGANVLTF
NA,TRBJ2-2,TRBV19,CASSKAGGMATGELFF
NA,TRBJ1-4,TRBV7-2,CASSLKYTNEKLFF
medium-sized,TRBJ2-5,TRBV11-2,CASSLMGYSTLQETQYF
NA,TRBJ2-7,TRBV9,CASSVAPSGGFEQYF
NA,TRBJ2-7,TRBV7-2,CASSLTGPPYEQYF
NA,TRBJ2-3,TRBV15,CATSLDREQYF
NA,TRBJ2-3,TRBV10-3,CAIRATPWVTDTQYF
NA,TRBJ1-2,TRBV7-3,CASSPGTGAQANYGYTF
NA,TRBJ2-2,TRBV6-5,CASSRDVTGELFF
NA,TRBJ1-4,TRBV30,CAWRRGKANEKLFF
NA,TRBJ2-7,TRBV5-6,CASHPGGDRVTIEQYF
NA,TRBJ2-2,TRBV6-2/TRBV6-3,CASNSLSRSPGELFF
NA,TRBJ1-2,TRBV7-2,CASSTSLWTPKGYTF
NA,TRBJ1-5,TRBV29-1,CSVEGDRNQPQHF
NA,TRBJ2-5,TRBV7-7,CASSLWGAETQYF
NA,TRBJ2-7,TRBV18,CASSAGVDGYEQYF
NA,TRBJ2-2,TRBV5-1,CASSLVGRGTEELFF
NA,TRBJ2-7,TRBV6-6,CASNTRGSYEQYF
NA,TRBJ2-5,TRBV2,CASSETSEKTQYF
NA,TRBJ2-3,TRBV27,CASRTMDRGADTQYF
NA,TRBJ1-3,TRBV3-1,CASSPPKQGRSGNTIYF
NA,TRBJ2-7,TRBV6-2/TRBV6-3,CASTHRDFSPYEQYF
NA,TRBJ2-3,TRBV5-4,CASSLPSFTDTQYF
NA,TRBJ1-2,TRBV29-1,CSVEGNYGYTF
NA,TRBJ2-7,TRBV5-5,CASSMGFVADEQYF
NA,TRBJ2-4,TRBV9,CASSGTGTGAMQYF
NA,TRBJ1-4,TRBV7-9,CASLLSERRNEKLFF
NA,TRBJ2-7,TRBV7-2,CASSSPNLAGVNEQYF
NA,TRBJ2-3,TRBV28,CASSFYLGEQYF
NA,TRBJ2-7,TRBV12-3/TRBV12-4,CASSLDRFYEQYF